Listed below are T cell receptor beta chains from one sample, sequenced in a study of shared clonotypes between healthy human individuals. Data came from immunoSEQ multiplex PCR; TCRdb stores just in-frame clones and leaves some out. Of roughly 1,000,000 clones listed, around 82% are singletons. Sequenced: memory CD4+ T cells from PBMCs. The receptors were sampled from a man between 18 and 35 years old in good health. Some clones in this sample may be carry-over from other donors' samples. CDR3s include the opening cysteine and the closing phenylalanine or tryptophan. Fields, in order: CDR3 DNA, CDR3 protein, D gene, V gene, J gene, clone size. The D gene is left open where the match is weak. The listing skips clone size in some rows; elsewhere it reads once, few, many or a size class.

cdr3_nt: TGTGCCAGCGTGGGACCAGGATACGAGCAGTACTTC; cdr3_aa: CASVGPGYEQYF; d_call: -; v_call: TRBV28; j_call: TRBJ2-7; clone_size: -
cdr3_nt: TGTGCCAGCTCACCACCCAGTGGAGATGAGCAGTTCTTC; cdr3_aa: CASSPPSGDEQFF; d_call: -; v_call: TRBV18; j_call: TRBJ2-1; clone_size: -
cdr3_nt: TGCGCCAGCAGCCAAGAGGATAGACAGCCCCAGCATTTT; cdr3_aa: CASSQEDRQPQHF; d_call: -; v_call: TRBV5-1; j_call: TRBJ1-5; clone_size: -
cdr3_nt: TGCGCCAGCATCGGTTGTGAGGCCAACACTGAAGCTTTCTTT; cdr3_aa: CASIGCEANTEAFF; d_call: -; v_call: TRBV10-1; j_call: TRBJ1-1; clone_size: -
cdr3_nt: TGTGCCAGTAGGCGGGACAGGACGTCCTACGAGCAGTACTTC; cdr3_aa: CASRRDRTSYEQYF; d_call: TRBD1; v_call: TRBV19; j_call: TRBJ2-7; clone_size: -
cdr3_nt: TGTGCCAGCGGCGGACAGAATCAGCCCCAGCATTTT; cdr3_aa: CASGGQNQPQHF; d_call: -; v_call: TRBV9; j_call: TRBJ1-5; clone_size: -
cdr3_nt: TGCGCCAGCAACGGAGCGGGAGGACCGTTAGATACGCAGTATTTT; cdr3_aa: CASNGAGGPLDTQYF; d_call: TRBD2; v_call: TRBV5-1; j_call: TRBJ2-3; clone_size: -
cdr3_nt: TGTGCCAGCAGCTTTAGGAGCGATTCTCCCACAGATACGCAGTATTTT; cdr3_aa: CASSFRSDSPTDTQYF; d_call: -; v_call: TRBV7-2; j_call: TRBJ2-3; clone_size: few
cdr3_nt: TGCGCCAGCAGCGCAGGCGGGACAGCCCAAGAGACCCAGTACTTC; cdr3_aa: CASSAGGTAQETQYF; d_call: -; v_call: TRBV5-1; j_call: TRBJ2-5; clone_size: -
cdr3_nt: TGCAGCGTTCGGTTACTAGCGGCTTACAATGAGCAGTTCTTC; cdr3_aa: CSVRLLAAYNEQFF; d_call: TRBD2; v_call: TRBV29-1; j_call: TRBJ2-1; clone_size: -
cdr3_nt: TGCAGCGTTGATATCGGGGAGATGGGCCCAGAGACCCAGTACTTC; cdr3_aa: CSVDIGEMGPETQYF; d_call: -; v_call: TRBV29-1; j_call: TRBJ2-5; clone_size: -
cdr3_nt: TGTGCCAGCAGCCCTGAGCCCTCTTTCTCCTACGAGCAGTACTTC; cdr3_aa: CASSPEPSFSYEQYF; d_call: -; v_call: TRBV14; j_call: TRBJ2-7; clone_size: -
cdr3_nt: TGTGCCAGCAGCGTAGCAGGGGATGGCTACACCTTC; cdr3_aa: CASSVAGDGYTF; d_call: -; v_call: TRBV9; j_call: TRBJ1-2; clone_size: few
cdr3_nt: TGTGCCAGTAAGTCTGTGACAGGTTCCTTCTATGGCTACACCTTC; cdr3_aa: CASKSVTGSFYGYTF; d_call: -; v_call: TRBV19; j_call: TRBJ1-2; clone_size: -
cdr3_nt: TGTGCCAGCAGGGACACATCACTGGCCAAAAACATTCAGTACTTC; cdr3_aa: CASRDTSLAKNIQYF; d_call: -; v_call: TRBV6-5; j_call: TRBJ2-4; clone_size: once
cdr3_nt: TGTGCCAGCCCGGCGCGGGACGCCCCCTACGAGCAGTACTTC; cdr3_aa: CASPARDAPYEQYF; d_call: -; v_call: TRBV28; j_call: TRBJ2-7; clone_size: -
cdr3_nt: TGTGCCAGCAGTTCGCAAGGGTGGAACACTGAAGCTTTCTTT; cdr3_aa: CASSSQGWNTEAFF; d_call: -; v_call: TRBV28; j_call: TRBJ1-1; clone_size: -
cdr3_nt: TGTGCCAGCAGCTATCGACTAGGGGGAGAGACCCAGTACTTC; cdr3_aa: CASSYRLGGETQYF; d_call: -; v_call: TRBV7-2; j_call: TRBJ2-5; clone_size: -
cdr3_nt: TGTGCCAGCAGCGTAACAGGATCTCCTCAAAATGAAAAACTGTTTTTT; cdr3_aa: CASSVTGSPQNEKLFF; d_call: -; v_call: TRBV9; j_call: TRBJ1-4; clone_size: -
cdr3_nt: TGTGCCAGCAGCCCGCGGACTAGCGGACCTGAGCAGTTCTTC; cdr3_aa: CASSPRTSGPEQFF; d_call: TRBD2; v_call: TRBV9; j_call: TRBJ2-1; clone_size: -
cdr3_nt: TGTGCCAGCAGCCGGGGCCGAGCAGGGGGAGAGACCCAGTACTTC; cdr3_aa: CASSRGRAGGETQYF; d_call: TRBD1; v_call: TRBV5-4; j_call: TRBJ2-5; clone_size: -